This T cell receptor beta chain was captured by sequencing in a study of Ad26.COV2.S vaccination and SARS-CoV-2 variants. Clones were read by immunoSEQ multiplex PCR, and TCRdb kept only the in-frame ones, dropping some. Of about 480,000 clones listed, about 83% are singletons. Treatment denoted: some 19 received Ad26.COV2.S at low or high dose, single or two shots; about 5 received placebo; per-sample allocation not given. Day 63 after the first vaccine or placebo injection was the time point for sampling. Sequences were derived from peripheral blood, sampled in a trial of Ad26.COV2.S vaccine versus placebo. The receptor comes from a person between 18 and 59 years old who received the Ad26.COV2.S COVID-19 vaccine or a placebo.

CDR3 nucleotides: TGTGCCAGCAGTTTACCGGGACGGGGAGCCTACAATGAGCAGTTCTTC. This encodes CASSLPGRGAYNEQFF. This chain uses TRBV27 with TRBJ2-1; the D gene could be TRBD1 or TRBD2 (5 bases each). The germline gives CDR1 MNHEY, CDR2 SMNVEV (reference sequence). The ends were cut back, 2 bases at V and 2 bases at J, with 13 bases in the middle. The CDR3 covers 16 residues.